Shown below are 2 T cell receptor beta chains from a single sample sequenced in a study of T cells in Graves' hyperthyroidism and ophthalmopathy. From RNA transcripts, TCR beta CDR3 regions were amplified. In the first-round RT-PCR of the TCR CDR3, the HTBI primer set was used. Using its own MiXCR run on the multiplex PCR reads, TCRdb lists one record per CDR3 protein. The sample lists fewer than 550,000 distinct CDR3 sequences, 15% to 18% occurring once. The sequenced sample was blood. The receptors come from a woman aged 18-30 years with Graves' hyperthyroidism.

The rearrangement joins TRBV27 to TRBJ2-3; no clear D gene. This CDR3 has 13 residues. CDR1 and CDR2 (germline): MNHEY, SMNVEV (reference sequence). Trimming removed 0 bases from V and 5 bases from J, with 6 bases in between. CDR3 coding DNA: TGTGCCAGCAGTTTATCGGTAGTAGATACGCAGTATTTT. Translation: CASSLSVVDTQYF.

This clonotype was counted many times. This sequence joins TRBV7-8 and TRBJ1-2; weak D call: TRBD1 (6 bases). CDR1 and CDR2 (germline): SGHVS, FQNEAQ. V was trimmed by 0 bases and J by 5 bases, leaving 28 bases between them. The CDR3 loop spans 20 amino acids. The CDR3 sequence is CASSLAGKVRRTGIRYGYTF. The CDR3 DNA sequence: TGTGCCAGCAGCTTAGCGGGAAAAGTACGGCGAACAGGGATTAGGTATGGCTACACCTTC.